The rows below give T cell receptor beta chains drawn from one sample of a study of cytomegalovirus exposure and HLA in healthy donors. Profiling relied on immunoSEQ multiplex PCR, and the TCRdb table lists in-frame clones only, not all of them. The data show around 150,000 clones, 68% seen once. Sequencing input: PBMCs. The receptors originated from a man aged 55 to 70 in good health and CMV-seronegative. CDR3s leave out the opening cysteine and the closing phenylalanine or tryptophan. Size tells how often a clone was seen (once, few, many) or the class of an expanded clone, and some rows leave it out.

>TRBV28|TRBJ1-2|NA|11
ASRSTGVYGYT
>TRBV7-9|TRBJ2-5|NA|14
ASRYLPAGERETQY
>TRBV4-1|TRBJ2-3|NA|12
ASSQDRELDTQY
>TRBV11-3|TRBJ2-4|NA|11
ASSPSGDGIQY
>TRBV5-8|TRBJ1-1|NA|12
ASSLRGGITEAF
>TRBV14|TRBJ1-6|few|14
ASSQDPRSYNSPLH
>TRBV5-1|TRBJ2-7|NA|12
ASRSRGQGAEQY
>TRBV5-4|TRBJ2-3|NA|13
ASSFGGPSTDTQY
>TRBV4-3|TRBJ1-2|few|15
ASSQVVGAEKNYGYT
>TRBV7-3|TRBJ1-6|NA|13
ASSPQTGGFSPLH
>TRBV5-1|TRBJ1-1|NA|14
ASSSSGGGGYTEAF
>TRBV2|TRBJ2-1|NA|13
ASSERRVAYNEQF
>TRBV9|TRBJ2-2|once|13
ASSPQTGLTGELF
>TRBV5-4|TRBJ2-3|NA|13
ASSPEGGGTDTQY
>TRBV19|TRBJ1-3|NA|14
ASSAPGGLRGNTIY
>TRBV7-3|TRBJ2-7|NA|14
ASSLNPGESTYEQY
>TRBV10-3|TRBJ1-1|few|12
AISEFRVNNEAF
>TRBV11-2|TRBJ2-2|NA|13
ASSSPDRGTGELF
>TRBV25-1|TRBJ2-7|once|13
ASSEQGGSGYEQY
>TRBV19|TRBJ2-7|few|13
ASSIGAGGNYEQY
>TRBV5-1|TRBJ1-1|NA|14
ASSLQAGEVNTEAF
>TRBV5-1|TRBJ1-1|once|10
ASSLGQGEAF
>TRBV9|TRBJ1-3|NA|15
ASSVEGQGASGNTIY
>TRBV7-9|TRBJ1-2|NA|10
ASSLELEGYT